Below, one TCR beta chain is given with its context. The entry originates in a study of blood T cell dynamics during melanoma immunotherapy. Trimming took 3 bases from V and 8 from J, leaving 15 bases between them. Germline V gene data show CDR1 as KGHSH and CDR2 as LQKENI. This CDR3 has 14 amino acids. Time point reported: week 3, after first cycle of checkpoint inhibitor. Generated by immunoSEQ multiplex PCR, the TCRdb table keeps only in-frame clones and is missing some. This sample has approximately 10,000 clones, with approximately 86% found just once. This clonotype was obtained from a human donor with melanoma. This sequence joins TRBV18 and TRBJ2-3; D possibly matches TRBD1 or TRBD2 (5 bases each). Specimen: blood, collected from a patient treated with checkpoint blockade. The CDR3: CASSPSEGRGTQYF. DNA for the CDR3: TGTGCCAGCTCACCGTCTGAGGGGCGCGGTACGCAGTATTTT.